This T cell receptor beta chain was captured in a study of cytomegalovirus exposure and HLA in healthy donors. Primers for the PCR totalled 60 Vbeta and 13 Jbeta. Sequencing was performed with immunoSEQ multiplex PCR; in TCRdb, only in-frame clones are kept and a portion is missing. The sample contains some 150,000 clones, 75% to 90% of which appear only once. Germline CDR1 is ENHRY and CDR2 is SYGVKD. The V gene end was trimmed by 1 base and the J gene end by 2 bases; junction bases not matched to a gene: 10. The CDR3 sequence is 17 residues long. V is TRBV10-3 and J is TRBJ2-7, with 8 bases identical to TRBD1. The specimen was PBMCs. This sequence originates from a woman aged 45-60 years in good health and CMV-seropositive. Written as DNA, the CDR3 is TGTGCCATCAGTGAGTTCACCCCGGGACAGGCAACCTACGAGCAGTACTTC. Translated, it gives CAISEFTPGQATYEQYF.